Here is one TCR beta chain with its context. The entry originates in a study of T cells after yellow fever vaccination. Trimming stripped 4 bases from V and 0 bases from J, with 13 bases between. This CDR3 spans 15 amino acids. Germline assignment: CDR1 SQVTM and CDR2 ANQGSEA. Findings and limits, study-wide: FACS-sorted repertoires might harbor abundant contaminating clonotypes from the bulk population.

Each CDR3 protein is one row after TCRdb ran MiXCR on the 5' RACE reads. The sample holds 25,000 to 30,000 distinct CDR3 sequences, 6.3% seen once. The sequence was obtained from a young man who received the YFV17D yellow fever vaccine. The material was PBMCs, either bulk or a sorted T-cell subset (CD4+, CD8+, memory, or dextramer-sorted; not recorded which), obtained on the day of the yellow fever booster vaccination. The chain carries TRBV29-1 and TRBJ2-1; TRBD2 might be the D (6 bases). As DNA, the CDR3 is TGCAGCGTTGGTGGGACTCCAGACTCCTACAATGAGCAGTTCTTC. It translates to CSVGGTPDSYNEQFF.